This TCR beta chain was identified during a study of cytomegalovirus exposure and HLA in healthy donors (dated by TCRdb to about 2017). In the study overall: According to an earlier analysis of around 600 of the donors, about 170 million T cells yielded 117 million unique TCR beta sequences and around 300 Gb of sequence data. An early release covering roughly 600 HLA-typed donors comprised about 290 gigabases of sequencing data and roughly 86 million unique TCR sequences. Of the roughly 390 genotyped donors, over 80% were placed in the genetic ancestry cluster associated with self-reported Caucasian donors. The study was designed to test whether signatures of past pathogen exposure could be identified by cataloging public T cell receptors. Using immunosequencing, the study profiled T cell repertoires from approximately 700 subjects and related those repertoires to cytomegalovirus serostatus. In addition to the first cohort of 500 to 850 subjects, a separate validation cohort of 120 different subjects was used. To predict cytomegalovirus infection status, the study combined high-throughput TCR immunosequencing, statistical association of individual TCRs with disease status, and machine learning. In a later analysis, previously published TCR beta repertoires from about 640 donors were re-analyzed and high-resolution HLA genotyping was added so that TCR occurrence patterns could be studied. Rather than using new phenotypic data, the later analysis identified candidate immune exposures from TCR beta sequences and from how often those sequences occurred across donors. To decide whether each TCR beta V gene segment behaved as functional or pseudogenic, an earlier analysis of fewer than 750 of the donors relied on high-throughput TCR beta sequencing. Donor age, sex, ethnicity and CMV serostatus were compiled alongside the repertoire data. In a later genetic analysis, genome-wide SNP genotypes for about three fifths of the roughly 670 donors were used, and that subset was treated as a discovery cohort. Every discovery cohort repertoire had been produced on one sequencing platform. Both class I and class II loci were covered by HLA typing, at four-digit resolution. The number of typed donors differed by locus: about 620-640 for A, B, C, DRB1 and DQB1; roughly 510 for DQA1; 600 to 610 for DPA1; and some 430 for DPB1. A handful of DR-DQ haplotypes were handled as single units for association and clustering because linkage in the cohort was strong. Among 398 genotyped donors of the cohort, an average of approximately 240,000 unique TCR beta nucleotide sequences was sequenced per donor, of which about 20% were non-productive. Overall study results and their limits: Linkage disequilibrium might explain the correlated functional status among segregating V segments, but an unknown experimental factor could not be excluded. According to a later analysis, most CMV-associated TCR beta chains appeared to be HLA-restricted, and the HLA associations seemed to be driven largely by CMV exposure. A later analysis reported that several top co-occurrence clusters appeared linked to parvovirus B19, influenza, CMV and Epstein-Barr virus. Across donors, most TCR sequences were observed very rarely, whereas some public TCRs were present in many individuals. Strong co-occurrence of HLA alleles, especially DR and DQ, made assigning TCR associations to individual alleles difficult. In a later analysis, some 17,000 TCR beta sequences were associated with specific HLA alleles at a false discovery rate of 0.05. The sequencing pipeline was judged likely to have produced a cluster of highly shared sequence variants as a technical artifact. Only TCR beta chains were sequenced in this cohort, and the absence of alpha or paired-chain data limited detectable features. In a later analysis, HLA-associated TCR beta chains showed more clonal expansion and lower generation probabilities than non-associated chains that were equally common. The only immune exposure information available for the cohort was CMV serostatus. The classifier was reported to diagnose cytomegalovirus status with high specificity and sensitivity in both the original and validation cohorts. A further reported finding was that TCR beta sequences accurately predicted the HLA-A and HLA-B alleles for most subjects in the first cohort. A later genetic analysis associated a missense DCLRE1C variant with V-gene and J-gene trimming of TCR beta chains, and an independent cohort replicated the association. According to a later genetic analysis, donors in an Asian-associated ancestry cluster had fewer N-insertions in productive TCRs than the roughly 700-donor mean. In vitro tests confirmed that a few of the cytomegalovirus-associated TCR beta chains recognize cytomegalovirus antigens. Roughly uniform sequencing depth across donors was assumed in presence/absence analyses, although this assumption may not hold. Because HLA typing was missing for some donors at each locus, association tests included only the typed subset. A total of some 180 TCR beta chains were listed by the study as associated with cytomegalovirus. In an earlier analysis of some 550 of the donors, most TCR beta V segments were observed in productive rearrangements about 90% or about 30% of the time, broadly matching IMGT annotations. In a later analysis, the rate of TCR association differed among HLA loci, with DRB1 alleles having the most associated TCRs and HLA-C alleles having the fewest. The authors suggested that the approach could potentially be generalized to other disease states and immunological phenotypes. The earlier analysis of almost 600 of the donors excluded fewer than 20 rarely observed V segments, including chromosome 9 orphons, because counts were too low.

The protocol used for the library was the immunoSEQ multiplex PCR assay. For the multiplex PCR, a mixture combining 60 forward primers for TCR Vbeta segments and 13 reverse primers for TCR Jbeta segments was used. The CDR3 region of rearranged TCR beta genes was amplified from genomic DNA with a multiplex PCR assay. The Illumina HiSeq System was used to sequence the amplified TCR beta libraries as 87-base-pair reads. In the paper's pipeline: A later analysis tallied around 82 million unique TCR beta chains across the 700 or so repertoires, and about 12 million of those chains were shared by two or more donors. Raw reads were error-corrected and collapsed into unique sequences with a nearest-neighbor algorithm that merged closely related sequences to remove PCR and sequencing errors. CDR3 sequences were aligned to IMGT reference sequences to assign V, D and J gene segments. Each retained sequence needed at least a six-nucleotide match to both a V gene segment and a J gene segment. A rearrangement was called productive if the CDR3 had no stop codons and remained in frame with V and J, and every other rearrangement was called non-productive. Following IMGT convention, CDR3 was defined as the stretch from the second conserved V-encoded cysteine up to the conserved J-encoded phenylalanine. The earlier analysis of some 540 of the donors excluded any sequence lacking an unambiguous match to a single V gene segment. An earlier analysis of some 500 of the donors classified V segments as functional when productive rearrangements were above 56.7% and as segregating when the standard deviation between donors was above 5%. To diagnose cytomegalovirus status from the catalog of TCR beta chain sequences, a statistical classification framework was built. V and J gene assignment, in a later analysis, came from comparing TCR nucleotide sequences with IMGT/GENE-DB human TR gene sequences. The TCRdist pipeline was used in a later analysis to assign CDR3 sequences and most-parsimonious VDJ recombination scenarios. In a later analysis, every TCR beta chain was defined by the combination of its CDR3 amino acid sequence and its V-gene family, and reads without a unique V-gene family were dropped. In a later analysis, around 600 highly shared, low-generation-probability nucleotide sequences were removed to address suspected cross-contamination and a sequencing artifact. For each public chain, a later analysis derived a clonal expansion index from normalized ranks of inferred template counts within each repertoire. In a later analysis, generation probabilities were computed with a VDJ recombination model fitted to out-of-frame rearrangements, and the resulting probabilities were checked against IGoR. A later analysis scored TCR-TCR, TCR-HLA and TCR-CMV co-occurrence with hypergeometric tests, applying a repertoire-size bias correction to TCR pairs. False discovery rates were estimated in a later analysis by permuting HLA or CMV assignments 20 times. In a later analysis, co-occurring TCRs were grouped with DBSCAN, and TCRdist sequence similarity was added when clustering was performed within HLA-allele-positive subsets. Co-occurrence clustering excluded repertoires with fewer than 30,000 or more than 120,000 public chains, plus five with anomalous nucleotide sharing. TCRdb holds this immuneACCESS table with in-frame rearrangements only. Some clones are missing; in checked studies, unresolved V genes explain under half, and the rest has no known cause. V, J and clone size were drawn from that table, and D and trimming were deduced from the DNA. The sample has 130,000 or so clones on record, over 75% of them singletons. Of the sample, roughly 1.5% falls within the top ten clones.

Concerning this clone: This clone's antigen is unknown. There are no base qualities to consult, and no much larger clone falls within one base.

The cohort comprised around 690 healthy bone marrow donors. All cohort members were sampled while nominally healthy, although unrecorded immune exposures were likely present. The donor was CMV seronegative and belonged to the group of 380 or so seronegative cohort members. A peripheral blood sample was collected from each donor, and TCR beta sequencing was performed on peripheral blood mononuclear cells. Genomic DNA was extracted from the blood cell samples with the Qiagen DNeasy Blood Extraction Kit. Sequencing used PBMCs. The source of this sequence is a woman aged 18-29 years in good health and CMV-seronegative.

The DNA sequence is TGTGCCATCAGTTACTCCAGGGGTGGCAAAAACATTCAGTACTTC. It specifies CAISYSRGGKNIQYF. The chain links TRBV10-3 with TRBJ2-4, and TRBD1 may be the D gene, going by 6 matching bases. Trimming costs V 5 bases and J 3 bases, and their ends lie 14 bases apart. Reading from cysteine to phenylalanine, the CDR3 counts 15 amino acids. Here the CDR3 DNA is all that survives: 45 bases in frame from base 1. The germline V gene specifies ENHRY as CDR1 and SYGVKD as CDR2.